This T cell receptor (beta chain) is drawn from a study of CD8+CD57+ T cells in acquired aplastic anemia. Study in general: CD4+ and CD8+ cells, once sorted, gave DNA averaging about 3 ug. Average CD4+ read depth in healthy donors was roughly 10 million reads.

This clonotype showed up many times. Its antigen remains unidentified. CDR1 is LNHDA and CDR2 is SQIVND in the germline V gene (reference sequence). The CDR3 runs to 13 residues. V lost 7 bases, J lost 8 bases, and 17 bases lay in between. Both TCR beta VDJ combination and CDR3 sequence profiling were carried out. Genomic DNA was the template for this profiling. TCRdb re-called the reads through MiXCR, storing one row per CDR3 protein. The sample carries over 150,000 distinct CDR3 sequences, 54% recorded once. Whole-study results and caveats: Any difference that existed in CD8+ Simpson's diversity between patients and controls was not significant.

Sequenced: sorted CD4+, CD8+, or CD8+CD57+ T cells (not recorded which) from PBMCs. The source is a human donor in good health, serving as a control. This chain joins TRBV19 and TRBJ1-2; D is unclear. CDR3 loop: CASTLVPRGGYTF. CDR3 nucleotide sequence: TGTGCCAGTACCCTTGTACCGCGCGGAGGCTACACCTTC.